The 18 T cell receptor beta chains below all came from one sample that was sequenced in a study of technical replicates of blood from several donors. Generated by immunoSEQ multiplex PCR, the TCRdb table keeps only in-frame clones and is missing some. The data show 60,000 to 90,000 clones, with 93% seen just once and approximately 0.45% held by the top ten. Sequences were obtained from T cells isolated from PBMCs. The receptors were sampled from a human donor in good health.

The chain couples TRBV5-1 to TRBJ1-5, with D unresolved. The germline V gene has CDR1 SGHRS and CDR2 YFSETQ. CDR3 size: 15 residues. The V end lost 0 bases, the J end lost 3 bases, and 10 bases lay between the germline ends. This chain's CDR3 is CASSLGAGVNQPQHF. CDR3 nucleotides: TGCGCCAGCAGCTTGGGGGCCGGGGTCAATCAGCCCCAGCATTTT. Variable domain in full (rest from reference TRBV5-1 and TRBJ1-5): KAGVTQTPRYLIKTRGQQVTLSCSPISGHRSVSWYQQTPGQGLQFLFEYFSETQRNKGNFPGRFSGRQFSNSRSEMNVSTLELGDSALYLCASSLGAGVNQPQHFGDGTRLSIL.

The count of this clone is one. This chain joins TRBV7-9 and TRBJ2-1; 12 bases align to TRBD1. The V gene end was trimmed by 1 base and the J gene end by 7 bases; junction bases not matched to a gene: 11. From germline, CDR1 is SEHNR and CDR2 FQNEAQ (reference sequence). This CDR3 contains 18 residues. This chain's CDR3 is CASSLVGGGTGGRNEQFF. The CDR3 DNA follows: TGTGCCAGCAGCTTAGTCGGTGGAGGGACAGGGGGCAGGAATGAGCAGTTCTTC.

The CDR3 loop is CASSQDGGLNIQYF. CDR3 DNA sequence: TGCGCCAGCAGCCAAGATGGGGGCCTGAACATTCAGTACTTC. The rearrangement joins TRBV4-1 to TRBJ2-4; a possible D gene is TRBD1 (6 bases). With 0 bases removed from V and 7 bases from J, the gap between germline ends came to 10 bases. CDR1 and CDR2 (germline): MGHRA, YSYEKL. There are 14 residues in the CDR3.

V and J are TRBV28 and TRBJ1-2, with D possibly matching TRBD1 (6 bases). Between the trimmed V and J ends, which lost 2 bases and 9 bases, there was a span of 19 bases. This CDR3 spans 15 amino acids. Germline V gene sequence: CDR1 MDHEN, CDR2 SYDVKM. The CDR3 sequence is CASSLGGTTNLRYTF. The CDR3 nucleotides read TGTGCCAGCAGTTTAGGTGGGACAACTAACCTACGCTACACCTTC.

The genes are TRBV5-4 and TRBJ1-1, with D hard to call. The CDR3 runs 14 residues. CDR1 and CDR2 from the germline V gene are SGHNT and YYREEE (reference sequence). V was clipped by 1 base and J by 1 base, with 8 bases between them. CDR3 DNA sequence: TGTGCCAGCAGCTTGCAACTCCAGAACACTGAAGCTTTCTTT. It yields the protein CASSLQLQNTEAFF.

V and J are TRBV11-3 and TRBJ2-2; 7 nucleotides match TRBD2. This CDR3 has 16 residues. Germline V lookup: CDR1 SGHNT, CDR2 YENEEA. V shed 5 bases and J 5 bases; nucleotides not matched to a gene: 11. The CDR3 DNA sequence: TGTGCCAGCAGCAGAAACTCGGGGGGAGGGACCGGGGAGCTGTTTTTT. It specifies CASSRNSGGGTGELFF.

The V call is TRBV5-4, the J call TRBJ2-7, with 8 nucleotides matching TRBD2. CDR3 length: 14 amino acids. Trimming took 4 bases from V and 6 from J; bases not matched to a gene: 9. Looked up from germline, CDR1 is SGHNT and CDR2 is YYREEE (reference sequence). DNA for the CDR3: TGTGCCAGCAGCGGGAGCGGGAGTAGTAGCGAGCAGTACTTC. It yields the protein CASSGSGSSSEQYF.

The V call is TRBV4-1, the J call TRBJ1-2; 9 bases map to TRBD1. V lost 3 bases to trimming and J lost 8 bases; unmatched junction nucleotides: 4. CDR1 and CDR2 (germline): MGHRA, YSYEKL. The CDR3 length is 13 residues. The CDR3 reads CASSQRTGEGYTF. The CDR3 coding sequence is TGCGCCAGCAGCCAGCGGACAGGGGAGGGCTACACCTTC.

The chain carries TRBV7-9 and TRBJ1-1; D not certain. Germline V lookup: CDR1 SEHNR, CDR2 FQNEAQ (reference sequence). The CDR3 has 17 residues. V dropped 4 bases and J dropped 3 bases, with 21 bases sitting between them. CDR3 DNA sequence: TGTGCCAGCAGCTGGAGGCGCGCGGGCGGTATGGACACTGAAGCTTTCTTT. This encodes CASSWRRAGGMDTEAFF.

The chain combines TRBV11-2 with TRBJ2-2; 7 nucleotides match TRBD1. J lost 7 bases, V lost 5 bases, and 7 bases had no gene match. From germline, CDR1 is SGHAT and CDR2 FQNNGV. The CDR3 has 14 residues. Here the CDR3 DNA reads TGTGCCAGCAGCCTCCGACAGGGCAGCGGGGAGCTGTTTTTT. Protein sequence: CASSLRQGSGELFF.

The chain uses TRBV7-2 and TRBJ2-3, with 12 bases fitting TRBD2. V lost 1 base and J lost 6; bases outside the gene matches: 11. Per germline, CDR1 SGHTA and CDR2 FQGNSA. CDR3 length: 18 residues. CDR3 DNA sequence: TGTGCCAGCAGCTTAGAGGGGCTAGCGGGAGGGCTGAGGGATACGCAGTATTTT. This gives the protein CASSLEGLAGGLRDTQYF.

V is TRBV28 and J is TRBJ2-7; 14 bases agree with TRBD2. This CDR3 comprises 17 residues. Germline V gene data show CDR1 as MDHEN and CDR2 as SYDVKM. J was trimmed by 4 bases and V by 2 bases; bases with no gene match: 7. The CDR3 loop is CASSLRGTSGGLYEQYF. The CDR3 DNA sequence: TGTGCCAGCAGTTTACGGGGGACTAGCGGGGGTCTTTACGAGCAGTACTTC.

V and J are TRBV4-2 and TRBJ2-1, with TRBD2 matching 7 bases. This CDR3 is 16 amino acids long. J gave up 3 bases and V 1 base, and 6 bases lay outside the gene matches. CDR1 is LGHNA, CDR2 YNFKEQ, per germline. CDR3 nucleotides: TGTGCCAGCAGCCAAGGGTGGCGGGAGCTCTACAATGAGCAGTTCTTC. Amino acids: CASSQGWRELYNEQFF.

The chain links TRBV19 to TRBJ2-3, with TRBD1 identical over 10 bases. This CDR3 comprises 15 residues. The junction had 3 bases not matched to a gene; V was cut back by 1 base and J by 5 bases. Germline CDR1 and CDR2: LNHDA and SQIVND (reference sequence). The CDR3 reads CASSIGDRGIDTQYF. The CDR3 nucleotides are TGTGCCAGTAGTATAGGGGACAGGGGAATAGATACGCAGTATTTT.

V usage is TRBV9 and J usage is TRBJ2-7, with D tentatively TRBD2 (7 bases). Looked up from germline, CDR1 is SGDLS and CDR2 is YYNGEE. The V end lost 0 bases, the J end lost 3 bases, and 10 bases lay between the germline ends. The CDR3 spans 14 residues. CDR3 region: CASSVGGGGYEQYF. Written as DNA, the CDR3 is TGTGCCAGCAGCGTAGGGGGAGGGGGCTACGAGCAGTACTTC.

The chain recombines TRBV6-1 with TRBJ2-3, with D perhaps matching TRBD2 (6 bases). This CDR3 comprises 16 residues. Per germline, CDR1 MNHNS and CDR2 SASEGT. Trimming removed 2 bases from V and 0 bases from J, with 12 bases in between. The CDR3 spells CASSEYPRGSTDTQYF. As DNA, the CDR3 is TGTGCCAGCAGTGAATACCCCCGGGGGAGCACAGATACGCAGTATTTT.

V gene TRBV28 combines with J gene TRBJ1-1; the D gene is possibly TRBD1 (6 bases). Per the germline V gene, CDR1 is MDHEN and CDR2 is SYDVKM. This CDR3 contains 13 residues. The germline V and J ends were trimmed by 8 bases and 5 bases, with 15 bases remaining between them. CDR3 loop: CASVPGDLTEAFF. In DNA form, the CDR3 reads TGTGCCAGCGTCCCAGGGGATTTGACTGAAGCTTTCTTT.

The chain recombines TRBV5-6 with TRBJ2-3; the D gene is possibly TRBD2 (6 bases). V gave up 4 bases and J gave up 3 bases, with 15 bases separating them. The CDR3 has 15 amino acids. Germline CDR1 SGHDT, CDR2 YYEEEE. The CDR3 here is CASSDYGRDTDTQYF. CDR3 DNA: TGTGCCAGCAGCGACTACGGGAGAGATACAGATACGCAGTATTTT. Based on the CDR3 plus reference TRBV5-6 and TRBJ2-3, the full variable domain is DAGVTQSPTHLIKTRGQQVTLRCSPKSGHDTVSWYQQALGQGPQFIFQYYEEEERQRGNFPDRFSGHQFPNYSSELNVNALLLGDSALYLCASSDYGRDTDTQYFGPGTRLTVL.